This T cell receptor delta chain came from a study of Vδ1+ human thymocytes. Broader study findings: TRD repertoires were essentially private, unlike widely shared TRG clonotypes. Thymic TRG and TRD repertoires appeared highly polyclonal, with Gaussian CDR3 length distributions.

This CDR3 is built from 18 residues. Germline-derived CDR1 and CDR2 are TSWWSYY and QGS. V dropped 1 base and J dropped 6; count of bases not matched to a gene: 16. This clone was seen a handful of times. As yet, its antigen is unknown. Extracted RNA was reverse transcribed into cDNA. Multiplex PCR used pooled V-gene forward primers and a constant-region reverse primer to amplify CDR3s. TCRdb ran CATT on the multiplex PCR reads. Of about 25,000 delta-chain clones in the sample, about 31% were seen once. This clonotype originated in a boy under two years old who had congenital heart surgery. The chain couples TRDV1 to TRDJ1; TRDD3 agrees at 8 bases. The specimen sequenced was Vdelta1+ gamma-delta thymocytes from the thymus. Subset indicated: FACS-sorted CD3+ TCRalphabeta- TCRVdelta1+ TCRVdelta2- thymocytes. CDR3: CALGEQLRYWGPDYKLIF. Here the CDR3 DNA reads TGTGCTCTTGGGGAACAACTACGGTACTGGGGGCCAGACTATAAACTCATCTTT.